The 23 T cell receptor beta chains presented below share a single source sample, sequenced in a study of shared clonotypes between healthy human individuals. Some clones are missing from TCRdb's copy, which holds only in-frame ones; the method was immunoSEQ multiplex PCR. The table has approximately 1.5 million clones, 95% to 99% seen once. Sequencing was carried out using naive CD4+ T cells sorted from blood. Subset in this sample: CD45RA+ positively selected. The receptors originated from a man aged 25 to 40 in good health.

This clone was seen just once. The chain has TRBV27 and TRBJ2-7; 12 nucleotides align to TRBD2. This CDR3 region has 16 residues. The trim removed 3 bases at V and 2 bases at J, leaving 5 bases unmatched. Germline V gene sequence: CDR1 MNHEY, CDR2 SMNVEV (reference sequence). The CDR3 is CASSFRLAGATYEQYF. The DNA of the CDR3 is TGTGCCAGCAGTTTTCGACTAGCGGGGGCAACCTACGAGCAGTACTTC.

This sequence joins TRBV28 and TRBJ2-7; possibly TRBD2 for D (6 bases). CDR3 length equals 12 residues. The germline gives CDR1 MDHEN, CDR2 SYDVKM. Trimming took 11 bases from V and 4 from J, leaving 15 bases between them. CDR3 loop: CAAGGPRYEQYF. DNA of the CDR3: TGTGCCGCCGGAGGGCCGAGGTACGAGCAGTACTTC.

V and J are TRBV28 and TRBJ1-1; no reliable D call. There are 14 residues in the CDR3. V lost 9 bases and J lost 0, with 14 bases in between. Per the germline V gene, CDR1 is MDHEN and CDR2 is SYDVKM. DNA for the CDR3: TGTGCCAGTTCGCCCCCGATAATGAACACTGAAGCTTTCTTT. Its protein product is CASSPPIMNTEAFF. Filled out from reference TRBV28 and TRBJ1-1, the complete variable domain reads DVKVTQSSRYLVKRTGEKVFLECVQDMDHENMFWYRQDPGLGLRLIYFSYDVKMKEKGDIPEGYSVSREKKERFSLILESASTNQTSMYLCASSPPIMNTEAFFGQGTRLTVV.

The gene calls are TRBV28 and TRBJ1-5, with no clear D. Trimming pared 6 bases from V and 0 bases from J, leaving 9 bases between. Germline loops: CDR1 MDHEN, CDR2 SYDVKM. CDR3 length equals 14 residues. CDR3 residues: CASSGFNSNQPQHF. CDR3 coding DNA: TGTGCCAGCAGCGGATTTAATAGCAATCAGCCCCAGCATTTT.

CDR3 protein: CASSLAGDGKTQYF. The CDR3 DNA reads TGTGCCAGCAGCTTGGCGGGAGACGGAAAGACCCAGTACTTC. V and J are TRBV5-4 and TRBJ2-5; tentatively, D is TRBD2 (6 bases). The V end was cut by 0 bases, the J end by 6 bases, with 12 bases between. CDR3 size: 14 residues. CDR1 SGHNT and CDR2 YYREEE come from the germline V gene (reference sequence).

The rearrangement joins TRBV6-5 to TRBJ2-7; the D gene is possibly TRBD2 (6 bases). CDR1 is MNHEY and CDR2 is SVGAGI in the germline V gene. With 0 bases removed from V and 6 bases from J, the gap between germline ends came to 9 bases. The CDR3 consists of 13 residues. DNA of the CDR3: TGTGCCAGCAGTTACTCGCGGGGAATCGAGCAGTACTTC. Translated, it gives CASSYSRGIEQYF.

In this sample, this clone turned up once. V usage is TRBV7-6 and J usage is TRBJ1-2, with 8 bases fitting TRBD1. The CDR3 consists of 14 residues. Germline CDR1 and CDR2: SGHVS and FNYEAQ. Trimming at V came to 3 bases and at J to 5 bases, leaving 5 bases not matched to a gene. The DNA of the CDR3 is TGTGCCAGCAGCTTGCAGGGGGCGCAATATGGCTACACCTTC. This translates into CASSLQGAQYGYTF. Supplemented by reference TRBV7-6 and TRBJ1-2, the full variable domain reads GAGVSQSPRYKVTKRGQDVALRCDPISGHVSLYWYRQALGQGPEFLTYFNYEAQQDKSGLPNDRFSAERPEGSISTLTIQRTEQRDSAMYRCASSLQGAQYGYTFGSGTRLTVV.

This clone was seen only once. The chain joins TRBV7-3 to TRBJ2-2; perhaps TRBD2 as D (5 bases). V shed 5 bases and J shed 1 base, with 11 bases lying between them. Germline CDR1 and CDR2: SGHTA and FQGTGA. The CDR3 is 15 residues long. The CDR3 here is CASSPQAGNTGELFF. The CDR3 nucleotides read TGTGCCAGCAGCCCCCAGGCGGGGAACACCGGGGAGCTGTTTTTT.

The chain carries TRBV6-5 and TRBJ2-7; D uncertain. Trimming took 6 bases from V and 0 from J, leaving 12 bases between them. This CDR3 contains 14 residues. Looked up from germline, CDR1 is MNHEY and CDR2 is SVGAGI. This CDR3 reads CASRMDGSSYEQYF. CDR3 coding DNA: TGTGCCAGCAGGATGGACGGAAGCTCCTACGAGCAGTACTTC.

The chain uses TRBV11-2 and TRBJ1-1, with D unclear. Trimming took off 5 bases at V and 0 bases at J, with 13 bases between the two ends. Germline V gene lookup returns CDR1 SGHAT and CDR2 FQNNGV. CDR3 length equals 15 residues. The CDR3 region is CASSERRLVNTEAFF. CDR3 in DNA: TGTGCCAGCAGCGAACGGAGGCTGGTGAACACTGAAGCTTTCTTT.

V and J are TRBV18 and TRBJ2-7; 8 positions agree with TRBD2. CDR3 length: 14 amino acids. The germline V gene has CDR1 KGHSH and CDR2 LQKENI. The J segment lost 6 bases and the V segment lost 3 bases, leaving 7 bases of the junction unmatched. This CDR3 is CASSPKRETGEQYF. The CDR3 DNA reads TGTGCCAGCTCACCTAAGCGGGAGACCGGCGAGCAGTACTTC.

J is TRBJ1-1 and V is TRBV5-1, with 10 positions matching TRBD1. From germline, CDR1 is SGHRS and CDR2 YFSETQ. J gave up 8 bases and V 4 bases, and 5 bases lay outside the gene matches. There are 13 residues in the CDR3. The CDR3 here is CASSIGQGGEAFF. DNA for the CDR3: TGCGCCAGCAGCATCGGACAGGGGGGCGAAGCTTTCTTT. The full variable domain, with the rest looked up from reference TRBV5-1 and TRBJ1-1, is KAGVTQTPRYLIKTRGQQVTLSCSPISGHRSVSWYQQTPGQGLQFLFEYFSETQRNKGNFPGRFSGRQFSNSRSEMNVSTLELGDSALYLCASSIGQGGEAFFGQGTRLTVV.

The chain is built from TRBV5-1 and TRBJ2-1, with 13 bases identical to TRBD2. CDR1 SGHRS and CDR2 YFSETQ come from the germline V gene. The V and J ends lost 3 bases and 0 bases, in that order; junction bases with no gene match: 9. The CDR3 contains 19 residues. In nucleotides, the CDR3 is TGCGCCAGCAGCTATCCGGGACTAGCGGGACATGACTCCTACAATGAGCAGTTCTTC. This sequence encodes CASSYPGLAGHDSYNEQFF.

This clone was counted a single time. J is TRBJ2-5 and V is TRBV11-2, with a possible D match to TRBD2 (5 bases). The V end was cut by 4 bases, the J end by 4 bases, with 10 bases between. There are 13 residues in the CDR3. The germline V gene has CDR1 SGHAT and CDR2 FQNNGV. As DNA, the CDR3 is TGTGCCAGCAGCTCGCGGACTCTAGAGACCCAGTACTTC. Protein product: CASSSRTLETQYF.

The rearrangement links TRBV18 to TRBJ2-7; D is possibly TRBD1 (6 bases). This CDR3 region has 16 residues. V was pared by 2 bases and J by 4 bases, with 18 bases between. The germline CDR1 and CDR2 sequences are KGHSH and LQKENI. The CDR3, as DNA: TGTGCCAGCTCACCATATCAAAGGGGGATTGGGTACGAGCAGTACTTC. Translated, it gives CASSPYQRGIGYEQYF.

About this clone: Other DNA sequences of this sample code for an identical CDR3. J is TRBJ2-7 and V is TRBV5-1; TRBD1 might be the D (6 bases). Trimming pared 1 base from V and 1 base from J, leaving 9 bases between. Germline V CDR1 and CDR2: SGHRS, YFSETQ. This CDR3 is 14 amino acids long. The CDR3 spells CASSLRQGSYEQYF. Here the CDR3 DNA reads TGCGCCAGCAGCTTGCGCCAGGGGTCCTACGAGCAGTACTTC. The entire variable domain, with the rest obtained from reference TRBV5-1 and TRBJ2-7, is as follows: KAGVTQTPRYLIKTRGQQVTLSCSPISGHRSVSWYQQTPGQGLQFLFEYFSETQRNKGNFPGRFSGRQFSNSRSEMNVSTLELGDSALYLCASSLRQGSYEQYFGPGTRLTVT.

The chain joins TRBV9 to TRBJ2-1; 7 bases align to TRBD1. The length of the CDR3 is 15 residues. The germline gives CDR1 SGDLS, CDR2 YYNGEE. J was trimmed by 4 bases and V by 3 bases; bases with no gene match: 7. In DNA form, the CDR3 reads TGTGCCAGCAGCGACCGGGACAGCCGTTACAATGAGCAGTTCTTC. The encoded protein is CASSDRDSRYNEQFF. Combining the CDR3 with reference TRBV9 and TRBJ2-1 gives the whole variable domain DSGVTQTPKHLITATGQRVTLRCSPRSGDLSVYWYQQSLDQGLQFLIQYYNGEERAKGNILERFSAQQFPDLHSELNLSSLELGDSALYFCASSDRDSRYNEQFFGPGTRLTVL.

V is TRBV27 and J is TRBJ2-1; D might be TRBD2 (6 bases). V lost 5 bases and J lost 0, with 14 bases in between. Looked up from germline, CDR1 is MNHEY and CDR2 is SMNVEV (reference sequence). This CDR3 has 16 amino acids. The CDR3 loop reads CASSPQLASSYNEQFF. The CDR3 nucleotides read TGTGCCAGCAGTCCGCAACTAGCCAGCTCCTACAATGAGCAGTTCTTC.

The genes are TRBV6-6 and TRBJ2-2; perhaps TRBD1 as D (6 bases). Germline loops: CDR1 MNHNY, CDR2 SVGAGI (reference sequence). CDR3 size: 14 residues. V shed 5 bases and J shed 2 bases, with 9 bases lying between them. The CDR3 loop reads CASSARGNTGELFF. For the CDR3, the DNA is TGTGCCAGCAGTGCCAGGGGAAACACCGGGGAGCTGTTTTTT.

This chain uses TRBV27 with TRBJ2-3, with D uncertain. Germline CDR1 MNHEY, CDR2 SMNVEV (reference sequence). V lost 5 bases and J 1 base, leaving 19 bases between the germline ends. This CDR3 region has 17 residues. The CDR3 DNA is TGTGCCAGCAGTCACCTATCCGAAACAATCGGCACAGATACGCAGTATTTT. Translated: CASSHLSETIGTDTQYF.

The chain carries TRBV28 and TRBJ1-3; no clear D gene. This CDR3 contains 21 residues. Germline lookup yields CDR1 MDHEN and CDR2 SYDVKM. V was pared by 2 bases and J by 4 bases, with 30 bases between. The CDR3 loop is CASSLGGTSNSFLALGNTIYF. DNA of the CDR3: TGTGCCAGCAGTTTAGGCGGAACGTCAAATTCGTTTTTGGCACTGGGAAACACCATATATTTT.

With regard to this clone: This specimen includes other DNA sequences encoding the same CDR3. This chain connects TRBV7-9 to TRBJ2-7; 7 bases agree with TRBD1. Germline assignment: CDR1 SEHNR and CDR2 FQNEAQ (reference sequence). CDR3 length: 12 amino acids. V was pared by 5 bases and J by 6 bases, with 4 bases of the junction left unmatched. In DNA, the CDR3 is TGTGCCAGCAGCATCAACAGGGGCGAGCAGTACTTC. This sequence encodes CASSINRGEQYF. The whole variable domain, remainder taken from reference TRBV7-9 and TRBJ2-7, is DTGVSQNPRHKITKRGQNVTFRCDPISEHNRLYWYRQTLGQGPEFLTYFQNEAQLEKSRLLSDRFSAERPKGSFSTLEIQRTEQGDSAMYLCASSINRGEQYFGPGTRLTVT.

The J gene is TRBJ1-1, the V gene TRBV19, with D perhaps matching TRBD1 (6 bases). The CDR3 is 13 amino acids. The V and J ends lost 6 bases and 3 bases respectively, with 11 bases between them. Germline CDR1 LNHDA, CDR2 SQIVND (reference sequence). CDR3 sequence reads: CASSDYRDTEAFF. The CDR3 coding sequence is TGTGCCAGTAGCGATTACAGGGACACTGAAGCTTTCTTT.